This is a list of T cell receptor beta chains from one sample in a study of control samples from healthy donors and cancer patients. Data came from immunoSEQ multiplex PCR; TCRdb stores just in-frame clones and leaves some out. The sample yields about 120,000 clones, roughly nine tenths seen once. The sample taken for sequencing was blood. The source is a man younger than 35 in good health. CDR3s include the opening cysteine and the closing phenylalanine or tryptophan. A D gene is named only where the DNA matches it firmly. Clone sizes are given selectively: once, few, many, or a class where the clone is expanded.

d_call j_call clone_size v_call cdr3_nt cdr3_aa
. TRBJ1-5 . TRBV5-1 TGCGCCAGCAGCTTCACAGGGTCTAGCAATCAGCCCCAGCATTTT CASSFTGSSNQPQHF
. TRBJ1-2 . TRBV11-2 TGTGCCAGCAGCTTAGCCACCAGGGGAACCTACACCTTC CASSLATRGTYTF
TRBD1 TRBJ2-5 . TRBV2 TGTGCCAGCAGGGCGGACAGGGGAGAGACCCAGTACTTC CASRADRGETQYF
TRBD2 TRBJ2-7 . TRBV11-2 TGTGCCAGCAGCACTGGACTAGCGGGAGGCTACGAGCAGTACTTC CASSTGLAGGYEQYF
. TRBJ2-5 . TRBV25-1 TGTGCCAGCAGTGAATACCAACTAGTACAAGAGACCCAGTACTTC CASSEYQLVQETQYF
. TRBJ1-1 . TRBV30 TGTGCCTGGAACAAAGGGGGGGGCTCTGAAGCTTTCTTT CAWNKGGGSEAFF
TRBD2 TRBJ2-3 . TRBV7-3 TGTGCCAGCAGCCCAGCGGGAGGCGTGGGGGATACGCAGTATTTT CASSPAGGVGDTQYF
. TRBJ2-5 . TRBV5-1 TGCGCCAGCAGCTTGGAAAAAGAGACCCAGTACTTC CASSLEKETQYF
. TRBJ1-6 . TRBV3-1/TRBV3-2 TGTGCCAGCTGTGCTCTTGGACTCAGTTCACCCCTCCACTTT CASCALGLSSPLHF
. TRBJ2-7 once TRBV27 TGTGCCAGCAGTTCCTCTGGGACAACTCTTTACTACGAGCAGTACTTC CASSSSGTTLYYEQYF
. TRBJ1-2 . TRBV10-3 TGTGCCATCAGTGAGTCCACAGGTTATGGCTACACCTTC CAISESTGYGYTF
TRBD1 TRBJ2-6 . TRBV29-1 TGCAGCGTTGTAACCCTAGACAGGGGGCGTACCACTGGGGCCAACGTCCTGACTTTC CSVVTLDRGRTTGANVLTF
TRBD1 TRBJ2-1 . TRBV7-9 TGTGCCAGCAGCATGGGACAGGTTAATGAGCAGTTCTTC CASSMGQVNEQFF
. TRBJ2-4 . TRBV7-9 TGTGCCAGCAGCTTAGTCAGACGAGCCAAAAACATTCAGTACTTC CASSLVRRAKNIQYF
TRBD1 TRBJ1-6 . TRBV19 TGTGCCAGTAGTATGAGGGGACAGGGTCGTTCACCCCTCCACTTT CASSMRGQGRSPLHF
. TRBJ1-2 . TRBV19 TGTGCCAGTACCCGTGGACAGCCATACTATGGCTACACCTTC CASTRGQPYYGYTF
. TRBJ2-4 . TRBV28 TGTGCCAGCAGTTTCCCGACAGTAGCCAAAAACATTCAGTACTTC CASSFPTVAKNIQYF
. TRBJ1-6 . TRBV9 TGTGCCAGCAGCGTAGAAGGTGGCTACAGCTCACCCCTCCACTTT CASSVEGGYSSPLHF
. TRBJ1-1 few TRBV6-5 TGTGCCAGCAGTCCTCAGGCGTGGAACACTGAAGCTTTCTTT CASSPQAWNTEAFF
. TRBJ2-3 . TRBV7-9 TGTGCCAGCAGCTTATGGCAGGGCACAGATACGCAGTATTTT CASSLWQGTDTQYF
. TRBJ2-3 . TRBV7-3 TGTGCCAGCAGCGAACGCCGGACGGCAGATACGCAGTATTTT CASSERRTADTQYF
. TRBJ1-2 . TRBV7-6 TGTGCCAGCAGCTTTTCGGGACGGTTTAACTATGGCTACACCTTC CASSFSGRFNYGYTF
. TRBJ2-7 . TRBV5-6 TGTGCCAGCAGCTTGGGGGTGTACGAGCAGTACTTC CASSLGVYEQYF
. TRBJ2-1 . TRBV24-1 TGTGCCACCAGTGATTTCCCACCCACTCCGCAGAATGAGCAGTTCTTC CATSDFPPTPQNEQFF
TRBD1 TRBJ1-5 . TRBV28 TGTGCCAGCAGTTCAAGGGATTACAGGGGGCGCAGAGGTCAGCCCCAGCATTTT CASSSRDYRGRRGQPQHF
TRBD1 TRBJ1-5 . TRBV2 TGTGCCAGCAGTGAAGAGGGACAGGGTCAGCCCCAGCATTTT CASSEEGQGQPQHF
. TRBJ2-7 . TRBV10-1 TGCGCCAGCAGTGACTTTCCCGAGAGCGAGCAGTACTTC CASSDFPESEQYF
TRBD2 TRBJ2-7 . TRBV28 TGTGCCAGCAACCCCCGGGGGGATGCCTACGAGCAGTACTTC CASNPRGDAYEQYF
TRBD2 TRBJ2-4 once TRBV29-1 TGCAGCACAAACGGGGAGCGGGGAGCCAAAAACATTCAGTACTTC CSTNGERGAKNIQYF
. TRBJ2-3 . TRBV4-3 TGCGCCAGCAGCCAAGAAAGGTGGGATCGGACAGATACGCAGTATTTT CASSQERWDRTDTQYF
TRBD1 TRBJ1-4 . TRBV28 TGTGCCAGCAGGCCGGGACAGTATAATGAAAAACTGTTTTTT CASRPGQYNEKLFF
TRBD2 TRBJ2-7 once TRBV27 TGTGCCAGCAGTCCTAGGACTAGCGGGAGGGCCCCGTACTTC CASSPRTSGRAPYF
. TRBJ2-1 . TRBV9 TGTGCCAGCAGCGTAGGGGTTAGCGGTGAGCAGTTCTTC CASSVGVSGEQFF
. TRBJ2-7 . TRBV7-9 TGTGCCAGCGGAGGGGGGTTCTACGAGCAGTACTTC CASGGGFYEQYF
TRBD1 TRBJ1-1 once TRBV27 TGTGCCAGCAGTTTCGGACAGGGGAACACTGAAGCTTTCTTT CASSFGQGNTEAFF
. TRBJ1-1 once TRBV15 TGTGCCACCAGCAGACCCGTGGGGACATGGACTGAAGCTTTCTTT CATSRPVGTWTEAFF
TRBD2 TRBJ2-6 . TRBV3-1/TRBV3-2 TGTGCCAGCAGCCAAGGGGCTAGCGGGATCTCTGGGGCCAACGTCCTGACTTTC CASSQGASGISGANVLTF
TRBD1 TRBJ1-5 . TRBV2 TGTGCCAGCAGGGTCCCAGGGGGAAATCAGCCCCAGCATTTT CASRVPGGNQPQHF
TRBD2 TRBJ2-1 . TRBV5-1 TGCGCCAGCAGCCCGATAGCGGGAGTTGTCAATGAGCAGTTCTTC CASSPIAGVVNEQFF
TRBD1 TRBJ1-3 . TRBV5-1 TGCGCCAGCAGCGGGGGGACAGGGGCTTCTGGAAACACCATATATTTT CASSGGTGASGNTIYF
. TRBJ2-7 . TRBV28 TGTGCCAGCAGTTTAGTGGCTCAGGACTACGAGCAGTACTTC CASSLVAQDYEQYF
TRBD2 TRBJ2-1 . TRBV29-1 TGCAGCGTTGAATCCCGTAGCGGGAACGTAAATGAGCAGTTCTTC CSVESRSGNVNEQFF
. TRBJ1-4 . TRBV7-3 TGTGCCAGCAGTACAACCGGGACTCCAGGAGAAAAACTGTTTTTT CASSTTGTPGEKLFF
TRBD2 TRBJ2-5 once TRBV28 TGTGCCAGCGGTCGTGGAGGTAGCGGGAACCAAGAGACCCAGTACTTC CASGRGGSGNQETQYF
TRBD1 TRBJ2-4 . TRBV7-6 TGTGCCAGCAGCTTAGGGCAGGGGGCTTTGAACATTCAGTACTTC CASSLGQGALNIQYF
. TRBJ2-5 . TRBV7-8 TGTGCCAGCAGCTTATTCGGTGGTTTGCCGGGGGAGACCCAGTACTTC CASSLFGGLPGETQYF
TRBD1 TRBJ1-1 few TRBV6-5 TGTGCCAGCAGTTCCTACAGGGGGAACACTGAAGCTTTCTTT CASSSYRGNTEAFF
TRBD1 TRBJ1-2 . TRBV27 TGTGCCAGCAAGTTGGATAGGGGGCTCGGCTATGGCTACACCTTC CASKLDRGLGYGYTF
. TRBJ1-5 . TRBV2 TGTGCCAGCAGTGAAATGGGCCGGTCCAACCAGCCCCAGCATTTT CASSEMGRSNQPQHF
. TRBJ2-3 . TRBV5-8 TGTGCCAGCAGCTTGGGGTCTAGCACAGATACGCAGTATTTT CASSLGSSTDTQYF
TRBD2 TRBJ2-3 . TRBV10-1 TGCGCCAGCAGTGAGCCCGGGACTACCAGTCCCACAGATACGCAGTATTTT CASSEPGTTSPTDTQYF
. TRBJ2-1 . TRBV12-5 TGTGCTAGTGGTCCCCTCGGGACCTACAATGAGCAGTTCTTC CASGPLGTYNEQFF
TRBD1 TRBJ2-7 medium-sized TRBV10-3 TGTGCCATCAGTGAGTCAGAGGACAGGGGCCACGAGCAGTACTTC CAISESEDRGHEQYF